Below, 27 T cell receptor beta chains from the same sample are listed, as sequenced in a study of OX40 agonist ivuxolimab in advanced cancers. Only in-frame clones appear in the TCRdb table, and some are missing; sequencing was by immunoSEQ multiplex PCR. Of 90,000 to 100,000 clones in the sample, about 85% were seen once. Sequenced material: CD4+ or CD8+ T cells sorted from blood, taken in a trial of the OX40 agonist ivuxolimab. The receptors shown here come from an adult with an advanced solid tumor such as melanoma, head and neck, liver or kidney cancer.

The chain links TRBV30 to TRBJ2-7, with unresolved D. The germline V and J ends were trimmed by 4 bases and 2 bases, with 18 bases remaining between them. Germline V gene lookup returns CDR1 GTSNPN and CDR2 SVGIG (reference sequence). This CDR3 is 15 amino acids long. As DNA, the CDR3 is TGTGCCTGGACTAACCCCATGCAAGGCCCCTACGAGCAGTACTTC. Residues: CAWTNPMQGPYEQYF.

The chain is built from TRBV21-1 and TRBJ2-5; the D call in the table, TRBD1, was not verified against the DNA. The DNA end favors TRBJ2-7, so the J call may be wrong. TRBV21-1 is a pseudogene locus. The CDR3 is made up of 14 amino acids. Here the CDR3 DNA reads TGTGCCAGCACTACGGGACAGGGTGGTTACGAGCAGTACTTC. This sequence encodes CASTTGQGGYEQYF.

CDR3 nucleotides: TGTGCCAGCAGTCCCCCAGGGACCATTCAGTACTTC. Its protein product is CASSPPGTIQYF. The chain carries TRBV28 and TRBJ2-4; D assignment may be TRBD1 or TRBD2 (5 bases each). V was trimmed by 5 bases and J by 9 bases, leaving 11 bases between them. In germline, CDR1 is MDHEN, CDR2 SYDVKM. The CDR3 loop spans 12 amino acids.

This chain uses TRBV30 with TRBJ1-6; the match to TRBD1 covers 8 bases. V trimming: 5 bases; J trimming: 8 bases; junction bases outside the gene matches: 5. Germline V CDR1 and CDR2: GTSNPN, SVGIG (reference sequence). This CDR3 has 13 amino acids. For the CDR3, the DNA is TGTGCCTGGGGACAGACAGGGGATTCACCCCTCCACTTT. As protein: CAWGQTGDSPLHF.

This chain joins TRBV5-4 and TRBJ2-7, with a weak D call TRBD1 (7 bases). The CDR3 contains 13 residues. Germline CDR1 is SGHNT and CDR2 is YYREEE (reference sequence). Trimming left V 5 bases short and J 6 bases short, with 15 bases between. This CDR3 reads CASRPQEGAEQYF. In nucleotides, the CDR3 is TGTGCCAGCAGACCTCAGGAGGGGGCCGAGCAGTACTTC. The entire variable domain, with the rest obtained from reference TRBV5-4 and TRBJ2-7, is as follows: ETGVTQSPTHLIKTRGQQVTLRCSSQSGHNTVSWYQQALGQGPQFIFQYYREEENGRGNFPPRFSGLQFPNYSSELNVNALELDDSALYLCASRPQEGAEQYFGPGTRLTVT.

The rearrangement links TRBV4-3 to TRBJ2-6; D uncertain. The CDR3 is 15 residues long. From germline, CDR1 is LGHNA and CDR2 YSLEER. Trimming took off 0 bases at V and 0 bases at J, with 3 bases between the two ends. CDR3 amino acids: CASSQEYSGANVLTF. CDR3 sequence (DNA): TGCGCCAGCAGCCAAGAGTACTCTGGGGCCAACGTCCTGACTTTC.

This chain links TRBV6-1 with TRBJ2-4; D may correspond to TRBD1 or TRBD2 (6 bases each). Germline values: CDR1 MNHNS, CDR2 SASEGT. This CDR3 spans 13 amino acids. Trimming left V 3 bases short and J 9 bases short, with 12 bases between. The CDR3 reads CASSDARGGIQYF. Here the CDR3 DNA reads TGTGCCAGCAGTGATGCCAGGGGAGGCATTCAGTACTTC.

The CDR3 here is CASSPGPKFGFEQYF. The CDR3 DNA reads as TGTGCCAGCAGCCCCGGTCCCAAATTCGGGTTCGAGCAGTACTTC. V is TRBV9 and J is TRBJ2-7; D gene unclear. The CDR3 consists of 15 residues. The germline V and J ends were trimmed by 4 bases and 6 bases, with 20 bases remaining between them. Germline V gives CDR1 SGDLS, CDR2 YYNGEE.

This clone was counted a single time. The CDR3 loop is CASSQGNGEAYEQYF. For the CDR3, the DNA is TGCGCCAGCAGCCAAGGGAACGGAGAGGCCTACGAGCAGTACTTC. The J gene is TRBJ2-7, the V gene TRBV4-1; D is undetermined. The length of the CDR3 is 15 residues. Germline CDR1 and CDR2: MGHRA and YSYEKL. Trimming stripped 1 base from V and 2 bases from J, with 12 bases between.

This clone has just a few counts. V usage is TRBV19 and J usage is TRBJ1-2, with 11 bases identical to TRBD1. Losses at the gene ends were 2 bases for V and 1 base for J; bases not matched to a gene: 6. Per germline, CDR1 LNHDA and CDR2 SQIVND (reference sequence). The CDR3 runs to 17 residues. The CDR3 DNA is TGTGCCAGTAGTATACCGGGACAGGGGGTGTATAACTATGGCTACACCTTC. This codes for CASSIPGQGVYNYGYTF.

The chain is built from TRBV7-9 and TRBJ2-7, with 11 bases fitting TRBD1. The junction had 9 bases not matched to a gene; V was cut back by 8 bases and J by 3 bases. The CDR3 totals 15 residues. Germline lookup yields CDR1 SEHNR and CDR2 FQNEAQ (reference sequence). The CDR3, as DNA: TGTGCCAGCTCTCGACCGGGACAGGGGGTCTACGAGCAGTACTTC. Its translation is CASSRPGQGVYEQYF.

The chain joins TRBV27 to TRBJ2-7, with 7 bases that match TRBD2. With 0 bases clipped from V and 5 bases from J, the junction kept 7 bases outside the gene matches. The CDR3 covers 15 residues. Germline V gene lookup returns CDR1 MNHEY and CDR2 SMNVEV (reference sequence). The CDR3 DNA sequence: TGTGCCAGCAGTTTATCAGGCGGGAGAGGGCACGAGCAGTACTTC. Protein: CASSLSGGRGHEQYF.

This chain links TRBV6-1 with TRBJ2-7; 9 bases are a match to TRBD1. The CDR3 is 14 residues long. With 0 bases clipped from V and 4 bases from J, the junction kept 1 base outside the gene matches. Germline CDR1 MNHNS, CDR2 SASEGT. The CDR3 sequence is CASSEAQGAYEQYF. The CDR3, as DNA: TGTGCCAGCAGTGAAGCACAGGGGGCTTACGAGCAGTACTTC.

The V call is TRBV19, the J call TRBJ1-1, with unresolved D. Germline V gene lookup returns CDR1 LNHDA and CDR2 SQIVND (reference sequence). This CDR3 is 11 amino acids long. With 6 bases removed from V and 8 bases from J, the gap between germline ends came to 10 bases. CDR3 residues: CASREHVEAFF. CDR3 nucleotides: TGTGCCAGTAGAGAACACGTCGAAGCTTTCTTT.

CDR3 in amino acids: CSVVAGVPGELFF. CDR3 coding DNA: TGCAGCGTCGTAGCGGGAGTTCCCGGGGAGCTGTTTTTT. The chain carries TRBV29-1 and TRBJ2-2; 9 bases fit TRBD2. Germline trimming cut 6 bases from V and 6 bases from J; bases unmatched to any gene: 5. This CDR3 has 13 residues. Germline V gene data show CDR1 as SQVTM and CDR2 as ANQGSEA.

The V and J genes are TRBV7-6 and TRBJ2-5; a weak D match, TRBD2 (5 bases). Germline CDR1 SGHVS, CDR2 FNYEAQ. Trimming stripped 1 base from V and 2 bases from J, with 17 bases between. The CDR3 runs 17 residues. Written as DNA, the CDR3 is TGTGCCAGCAGCTTAGTGGGCCTAGCTCGAGGGCAAGAGACCCAGTACTTC. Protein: CASSLVGLARGQETQYF.

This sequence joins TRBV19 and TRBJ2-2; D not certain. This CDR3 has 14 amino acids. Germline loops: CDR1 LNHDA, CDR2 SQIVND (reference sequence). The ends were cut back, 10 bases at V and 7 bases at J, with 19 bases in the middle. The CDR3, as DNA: TGTGCCACTACCCCGTGGGCGATGGGCGGGGAGCTGTTTTTT. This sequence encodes CATTPWAMGGELFF.

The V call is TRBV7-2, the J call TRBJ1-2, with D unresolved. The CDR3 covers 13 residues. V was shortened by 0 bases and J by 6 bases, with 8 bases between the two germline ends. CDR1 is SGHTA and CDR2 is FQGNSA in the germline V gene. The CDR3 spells CASSLARPHGYTF. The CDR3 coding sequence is TGTGCCAGCAGCTTAGCGCGGCCCCATGGCTACACCTTC.

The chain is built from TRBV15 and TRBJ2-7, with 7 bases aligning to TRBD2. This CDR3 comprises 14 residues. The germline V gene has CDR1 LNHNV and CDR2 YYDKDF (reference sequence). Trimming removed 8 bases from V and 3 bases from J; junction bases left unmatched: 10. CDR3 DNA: TGTGCCACCCACCCGTCAGGGAGGGACTACGAGCAGTACTTC. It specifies CATHPSGRDYEQYF.

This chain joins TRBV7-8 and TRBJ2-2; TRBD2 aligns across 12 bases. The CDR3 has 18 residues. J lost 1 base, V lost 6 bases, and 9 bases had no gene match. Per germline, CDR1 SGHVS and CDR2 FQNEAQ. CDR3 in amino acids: CASRHRLLAGGNTGELFF. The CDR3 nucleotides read TGTGCCAGCAGGCACCGCTTACTAGCGGGAGGGAACACCGGGGAGCTGTTTTTT. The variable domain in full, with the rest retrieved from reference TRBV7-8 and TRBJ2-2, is GAGVSQSPRYKVAKRGQDVALRCDPISGHVSLFWYQQALGQGPEFLTYFQNEAQLDKSGLPSDRFFAERPEGSVSTLKIQRTQQEDSAVYLCASRHRLLAGGNTGELFFGEGSRLTVL.

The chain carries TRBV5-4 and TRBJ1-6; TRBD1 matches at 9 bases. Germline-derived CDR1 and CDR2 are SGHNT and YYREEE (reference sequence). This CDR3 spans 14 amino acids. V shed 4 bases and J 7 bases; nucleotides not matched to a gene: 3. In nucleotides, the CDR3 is TGTGCCAGCAGCCTCGGACAGGGGAATTCACCCCTCCACTTT. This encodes CASSLGQGNSPLHF. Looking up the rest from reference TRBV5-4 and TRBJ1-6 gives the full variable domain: ETGVTQSPTHLIKTRGQQVTLRCSSQSGHNTVSWYQQALGQGPQFIFQYYREEENGRGNFPPRFSGLQFPNYSSELNVNALELDDSALYLCASSLGQGNSPLHFGNGTRLTVT.

The CDR3 sequence is CASSQESGGNTIYF. CDR3 bases: TGCGCCAGCAGCCAAGAATCAGGTGGAAACACCATATATTTT. This chain joins TRBV4-1 and TRBJ1-3; no reliable D call. This CDR3 has 14 amino acids. Germline CDR1 is MGHRA and CDR2 is YSYEKL. V shed 0 bases and J shed 3 bases, with 6 bases lying between them.

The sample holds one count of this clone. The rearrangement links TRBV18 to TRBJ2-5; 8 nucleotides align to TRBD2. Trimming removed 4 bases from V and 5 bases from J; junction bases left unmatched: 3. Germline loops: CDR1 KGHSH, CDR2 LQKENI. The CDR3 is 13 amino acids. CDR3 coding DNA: TGTGCCAGCTCACTAGCGGGAAGGGAGACCCAGTACTTC. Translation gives CASSLAGRETQYF.

The CDR3 coding sequence is TGTGCCACCCGGGACAGTAAAACTGGAAACACCATATATTTT. Residues: CATRDSKTGNTIYF. The rearrangement links TRBV10-3 to TRBJ1-3, with TRBD1 matching over 7 bases. V lost 10 bases and J lost 2; bases outside the gene matches: 8. CDR1 is ENHRY, CDR2 SYGVKD, per germline. This CDR3 comprises 14 residues.

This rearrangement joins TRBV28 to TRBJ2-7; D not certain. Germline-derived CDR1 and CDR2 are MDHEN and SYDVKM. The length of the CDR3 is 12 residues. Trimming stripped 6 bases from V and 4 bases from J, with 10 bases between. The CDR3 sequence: CASSQARYEQYF. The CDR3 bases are TGTGCCAGCAGCCAGGCTCGGTACGAGCAGTACTTC.

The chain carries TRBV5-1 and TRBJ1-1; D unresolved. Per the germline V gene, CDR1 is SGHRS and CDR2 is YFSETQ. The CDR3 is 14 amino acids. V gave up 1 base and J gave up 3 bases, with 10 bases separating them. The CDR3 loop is CASSLTRRHTEAFF. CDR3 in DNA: TGCGCCAGCAGCTTGACGCGGAGGCACACTGAAGCTTTCTTT.

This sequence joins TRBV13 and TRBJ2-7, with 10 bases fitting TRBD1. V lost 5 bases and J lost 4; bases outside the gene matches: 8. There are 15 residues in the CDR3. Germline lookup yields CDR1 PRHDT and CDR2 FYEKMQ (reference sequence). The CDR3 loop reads CASSPGDRGRYEQYF. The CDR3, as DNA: TGTGCCAGCAGCCCCGGGGACAGGGGAAGGTACGAGCAGTACTTC.